This T cell receptor beta chain was sequenced in a study of shared clonotypes between healthy human individuals. This clone has a count of ten or more. The same CDR3 arises from other DNA sequences in this sample as well. This CDR3 region has 15 residues. V shed 3 bases, J shed 4 bases, and the junction held 8 bases outside the gene matches. CDR1 MNHEY and CDR2 SVGAGI come from the germline V gene. Using immunoSEQ multiplex PCR, the repertoire was profiled, and TCRdb retains in-frame clones only, with some absent. The sample holds approximately 1,000,000 clones, more than 75% seen once. The sequence came from a man between 18 and 29 years old in good health. Some clones in this sample may be carry-over from other donors' samples. This chain connects TRBV6-5 to TRBJ2-7, with 8 bases lining up with TRBD2. The sample consisted of memory CD4+ T cells from PBMCs. Indicated subset: CD45RA-negative fraction. CDR3 coding DNA: TGTGCCAGCAGTTATGCGGGGGGCCCTGGGTACGAGCAGTACTTC. This translates into CASSYAGGPGYEQYF.